Listed below are T cell receptor beta chains from one sample, sequenced in a study of CD8+CD57+ T cells in acquired aplastic anemia. TCRdb itself ran the reads through MiXCR, one entry per CDR3 protein. The table includes hundreds of thousands of distinct CDR3 sequences, approximately 50% detected once. Source material: sorted CD4+, CD8+, or CD8+CD57+ T cells (not recorded which) from PBMCs. The receptor set was obtained from a human donor with aplastic anemia. The CDR3 runs from the conserved cysteine through the conserved F or W. The D gene is left open where the match is weak. Some rows have no size entry. The others give once, few or many, or a class for an expanded clone.

TGCGCCAGCAGCTGGACAGGGATGAACACTGAAGCTTTCTTT	CASSWTGMNTEAFF	-	TRBV5-1	TRBJ1-1	14	TRBD1
TGTGCCAGCACCGGGAACCCCTACGAGCAGTACTTC	CASTGNPYEQYF	-	TRBV12-3/TRBV12-4	TRBJ2-7	12	-
TGTGCCAGCAGCCAAGACGGATTCAATGAGCAGTTCTTC	CASSQDGFNEQFF	-	TRBV3-1	TRBJ2-1	13	-
TGCAGTGCTTGGGACAGGGCTTCGACAGATACGCAGTATTTT	CSAWDRASTDTQYF	few	TRBV20-1	TRBJ2-3	14	TRBD1
TGTGCCAGCAGTGACGCGCTCGCCGACAGACCGAATGAAAAACTGTTTTTT	CASSDALADRPNEKLFF	many	TRBV2	TRBJ1-4	17	-
TGTGCCAGCAGCCCGGAGTCTAGCACAGATACGCAGTATTTT	CASSPESSTDTQYF	many	TRBV7-9	TRBJ2-3	14	-
TGTGCCAGCAGTGACGACTTCTACGAGCAGTACTTC	CASSDDFYEQYF	-	TRBV25-1	TRBJ2-7	12	-
TGCGCCAGCAGCCACTTCACAGGGGATCCCCTCCACTTT	CASSHFTGDPLHF	many	TRBV4-3	TRBJ1-6	13	TRBD1
TGTGCCAGCAGCTCCAGGGGGCGGGGGGCACCCTCCTACGAGCAGTACTTC	CASSSRGRGAPSYEQYF	many	TRBV13	TRBJ2-7	17	-
-	CASSVGTGNF	-	TRBV9	TRBJ1-3	10	-
TGTGCCAGCAGCTTAGCGATTTCAGGGGGGCAGCAGTACTTC	CASSLAISGGQQYF	-	TRBV11-1	TRBJ2-7	14	-
TGTGCCAGCAGCTCCACAGGGGATTCACCCCTCCACTTT	CASSSTGDSPLHF	-	TRBV9	TRBJ1-6	13	TRBD1
TGCAGTGCTAGAGACCAGGTCTGGCTCTATGGCTACACCTTC	CSARDQVWLYGYTF	many	TRBV20-1	TRBJ1-2	14	-
TGTGCCAGCTATGGCACAGATACGCAGTATTTT	CASYGTDTQYF	-	TRBV2	TRBJ2-3	11	-
TGTGCCAGTGGAAGCAGCCCCTACGAGCAGTACTTC	CASGSSPYEQYF	many	TRBV2	TRBJ2-7	12	-
TGTGCCAGCAGTCGTAGCGGAAGCTCCTACAATGAGCAGTTCTTC	CASSRSGSSYNEQFF	-	TRBV7-8	TRBJ2-1	15	-
TGTGCCAGCAGTCACCTACCGGGACAGGGTGGCAATCAGCCCCAGCATTTT	CASSHLPGQGGNQPQHF	many	TRBV2	TRBJ1-5	17	TRBD1
TGTGCCAGCAGTGAATGGAGGGGAGTCTCCTACGAGCAGTACTTC	CASSEWRGVSYEQYF	few	TRBV25-1	TRBJ2-7	15	-
TGCGCCAGCAGCCAAGAGACAGTGAGCTCCTACGAGCAGTACTTC	CASSQETVSSYEQYF	-	TRBV9	TRBJ2-7	15	-
TGTGCCTGGAGTGTATTCGGAGAGAGGCACGAGCAGTACTTC	CAWSVFGERHEQYF	-	TRBV30	TRBJ2-7	14	-
TGTGCCAGCAGCCCGCCGGACAGGGGTGATGGGGAGACCCAGTACTTC	CASSPPDRGDGETQYF	-	TRBV9	TRBJ2-5	16	TRBD1
TGTGCCAGCAGCTTAAGTCCCGGAGGGGGGAATTCACCCCTCCACTTT	CASSLSPGGGNSPLHF	once	TRBV7-6	TRBJ1-6	16	-
TGTGCCAGTAGTATCCACGGACGGGTGGACACTGAAGCTCTCTTT	CASSIHGRVDTEALF	-	TRBV19	TRBJ1-1	15	-
TGTGCCAGCAGTTTCCGGGAGCTAGCTTACGAGCAGTACTTC	CASSFRELAYEQYF	-	TRBV27	TRBJ2-7	14	-
TGCAGCGTTGAACTGGGGGTTAGGACCTACGAGCAGTACTTC	CSVELGVRTYEQYF	once	TRBV29-1	TRBJ2-7	14	-
TGCAGTGTAGGGGCCCAGCCCCCTCGCTACGAGCAGTACTTC	CSVGAQPPRYEQYF	-	TRBV20-1	TRBJ2-7	14	-
TGTGCCAGCAGCGGTAAGGGACAGCTGAACTATGGCTACACCTTC	CASSGKGQLNYGYTF	many	TRBV9	TRBJ1-2	15	TRBD1
TGTGCCAGCAGCGTAGTGGCGGGAGGGCGGAATGAGCAGTTCTTC	CASSVVAGGRNEQFF	-	TRBV9	TRBJ2-1	15	TRBD2
TGTGCCAGCAGGGCTGGACTAGCGGGAGGCCCCGGGGAGCTGTTTTTT	CASRAGLAGGPGELFF	-	TRBV9	TRBJ2-2	16	TRBD2
TGTGCCAGCAGCCAAACCGATTTAAGGGAGACCCAGTACTTC	CASSQTDLRETQYF	many	TRBV14	TRBJ2-5	14	-
TGTGCCAGCAGCCAAGGGACCCTACTAGTGGGGAGCACAGATACGCAGTATTTT	CASSQGTLLVGSTDTQYF	-	TRBV7-8	TRBJ2-3	18	-
TGTGCCAGCAGCGATACCGGGACTAGCGGGACAACCCCCTACGAGCAGCACTTC	CASSDTGTSGTTPYEQHF	-	TRBV5-4	TRBJ2-7	18	TRBD2
TGTGCCAGCAGTGACTCCGGGACTAGTTTTACCTACGAGCAGTACTTC	CASSDSGTSFTYEQYF	-	TRBV6-5	TRBJ2-7	16	TRBD2
TGTGCCAGCAGCTCCCACCCGGGACAGGGGAATGAGCAGTTCTTC	CASSSHPGQGNEQFF	many	TRBV5-6	TRBJ2-1	15	TRBD1
TGTGCCACCCTACTAGCGGGGGGCGCCAATGAGCAGTTCTTC	CATLLAGGANEQFF	-	TRBV27	TRBJ2-1	14	TRBD2
TGTGCCAGCGAGGGAGCCTACGAGCAGTACTTC	CASEGAYEQYF	many	TRBV6-2/TRBV6-3	TRBJ2-7	11	-
TGTGCCAGCAGTTACCCGGGGGCGGGGCGCACTGAAGCTTTCTTT	CASSYPGAGRTEAFF	many	TRBV6-5	TRBJ1-1	15	-
TGTGCCACCAGTGAGTCGGATAGCAATCAGCCCCAGCATTTT	CATSESDSNQPQHF	many	TRBV24-1	TRBJ1-5	14	-
-	CASSALDRGYGYTFGSGNTGELFF	few	TRBV7-9	TRBJ2-2	24	-
TGCAGCGACTTCAAGTCTGCGGGGCCCCAGCATTTT	CSDFKSAGPQHF	-	TRBV29-1	TRBJ1-5	12	-
TGTGCCAGCAGTTACTCAGGGGGGTTGGGCACTGAAGCTTTCTTT	CASSYSGGLGTEAFF	few	TRBV27	TRBJ1-1	15	TRBD1
TGCAGCGTTGAGGCAGGGGTTAATTCACCCCTCCACTTT	CSVEAGVNSPLHF	-	TRBV29-1	TRBJ1-6	13	-